The sequence of this T cell receptor beta chain was determined in a study of blood T cell repertoires in COVID-19. Study summary: Samples came from the United States, Italy and Spain, spanning acute and convalescent COVID-19. T cells, B-cell-depleted T cells, or PBMCs supplied cDNA or gDNA.

Unmatched junction bases numbered 18, after V lost 5 bases and J lost 8 bases. This CDR3 region has 17 residues. The germline V gene has CDR1 MDHEN and CDR2 SYDVKM. In the study's own analysis: Estimates of nucleated cell counts were drawn from the amplification of reference gene primers. The method was immunoSEQ multiplex PCR; TCRdb's version includes in-frame clones alone and lacks a portion of them. Clonal size and the V and J genes are those of that table, whereas D and trimming came from the DNA. The table lists 130,000 to 150,000 clones, just under 85% of them singletons. The clonotype comes from a woman aged 40 to 55 with active or convalescent COVID-19. J is TRBJ2-1 and V is TRBV28; 7 bases map to TRBD2. Source material: peripheral blood. CDR3 in amino acids: CASSALGAGERRDEQFF. The DNA of the CDR3 is TGTGCCAGCAGTGCCCTTGGGGCGGGAGAAAGGAGGGATGAGCAGTTCTTC.